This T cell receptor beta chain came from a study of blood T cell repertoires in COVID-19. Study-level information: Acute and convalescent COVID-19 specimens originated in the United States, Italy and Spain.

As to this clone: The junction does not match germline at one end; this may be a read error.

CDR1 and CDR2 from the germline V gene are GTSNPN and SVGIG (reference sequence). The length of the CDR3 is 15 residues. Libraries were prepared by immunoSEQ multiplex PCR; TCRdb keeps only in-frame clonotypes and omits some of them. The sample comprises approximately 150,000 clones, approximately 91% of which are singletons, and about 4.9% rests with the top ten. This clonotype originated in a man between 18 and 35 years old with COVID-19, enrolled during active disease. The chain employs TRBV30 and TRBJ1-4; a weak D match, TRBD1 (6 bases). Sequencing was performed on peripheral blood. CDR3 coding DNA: TGTGCCTGGACCCCCCCCGACAGGCTGAATGAAAAACTGCTTTTT. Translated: CAWTPPDRLNEKLLF.